The 8 T cell receptor beta chains below all came from one sample that was sequenced in a study of identical twins. MiXCR, run by TCRdb on the 5' RACE reads, gives a single entry per CDR3 protein. The sample carries about 460,000 distinct CDR3 sequences, 14% recorded once. This sample was also put to use in a study of yellow fever vaccine responses in identical twins.

The sample was CD4+ T cells sorted from blood. Every receptor here comes from a woman aged 18-30 years in good health.

The CDR3 sequence: CASRLPGQGWEWANVLTF. DNA for the CDR3: TGTGCCAGCAGATTACCGGGACAGGGTTGGGAGTGGGCCAACGTCCTGACTTTC. The chain carries TRBV5-6 and TRBJ2-6; 9 nucleotides align to TRBD1. Losses at the gene ends were 5 bases for V and 5 bases for J; bases not matched to a gene: 14. The CDR3 sequence is 18 residues long. The germline V gene has CDR1 SGHDT and CDR2 YYEEEE.

V and J are TRBV20-1 and TRBJ2-2, with D possibly being TRBD2 (5 bases). The V and J ends lost 2 bases and 0 bases respectively, with 16 bases between them. Per germline, CDR1 DFQATT and CDR2 SNEGSKA (reference sequence). The CDR3 runs to 17 residues. In DNA form, the CDR3 reads TGCAGTGCTAGACCCCACCTGAGGGATCCGAACACCGGGGAGCTGTTTTTT. Amino acids: CSARPHLRDPNTGELFF.

J is TRBJ2-7 and V is TRBV7-8; 7 bases are a match to TRBD2. In germline, CDR1 is SGHVS, CDR2 FQNEAQ. The length of the CDR3 is 15 residues. J gave up 2 bases and V 1 base, and 5 bases lay outside the gene matches. The CDR3: CASSLVPAGTYEQYF. DNA of the CDR3: TGTGCCAGCAGCTTAGTACCAGCGGGGACCTACGAGCAGTACTTC.

This sequence joins TRBV2 and TRBJ1-6; TRBD1 matches 8 bases. V shed 5 bases and J 10 bases; nucleotides not matched to a gene: 4. The CDR3 runs 13 residues. Germline CDR1 and CDR2: SNHLY and FYNNEI. The CDR3 DNA sequence: TGTGCCAGCAGTCCAGGGGGCTCCTCACCCCTCCACTTT. Translated: CASSPGGSSPLHF.

This clonotype was seen more than once but under ten times. The V gene is TRBV6-2 or TRBV6-3, the J gene TRBJ2-1, with 8 nucleotides matching TRBD1. Germline V gives CDR1 MNHEY, CDR2 SVGEGT. The CDR3 is 16 amino acids. Trimming removed 5 bases from V and 7 bases from J; junction bases left unmatched: 13. CDR3 sequence reads: CASSPRTGLYGNEQFF. The CDR3 nucleotides read TGTGCCAGCAGTCCCAGGACAGGGTTGTATGGTAATGAGCAGTTCTTC.

This sequence joins TRBV7-8 and TRBJ1-1; D gene unclear. The germline V gene has CDR1 SGHVS and CDR2 FQNEAQ. The V gene lost 4 bases and the J gene lost 5 bases, with 11 bases spanning the gap. This CDR3 has 13 residues. CDR3 in amino acids: CASSSTGWTEAFF. For the CDR3, the DNA is TGTGCCAGCAGCTCCACCGGGTGGACTGAAGCTTTCTTT. The variable domain in full, with the rest retrieved from reference TRBV7-8 and TRBJ1-1, is GAGVSQSPRYKVAKRGQDVALRCDPISGHVSLFWYQQALGQGPEFLTYFQNEAQLDKSGLPSDRFFAERPEGSVSTLKIQRTQQEDSAVYLCASSSTGWTEAFFGQGTRLTVV.

The chain combines TRBV7-2 with TRBJ2-3; no definite D call. The CDR3 covers 14 residues. Germline lookup yields CDR1 SGHTA and CDR2 FQGNSA. Deletions cut 3 bases from V and 4 bases from J, with 11 bases between. CDR3 sequence reads: CASSFSSTPDTQYF. In DNA, the CDR3 is TGTGCCAGCAGCTTCAGCTCCACTCCAGATACGCAGTATTTT. The whole variable domain, remainder taken from reference TRBV7-2 and TRBJ2-3, is GAGVSQSPSNKVTEKGKDVELRCDPISGHTALYWYRQSLGQGLEFLIYFQGNSAPDKSGLPSDRFSAERTGGSVSTLTIQRTQQEDSAVYLCASSFSSTPDTQYFGPGTRLTVL.

The rearrangement joins TRBV5-1 to TRBJ2-5; 10 nucleotides match TRBD2. Germline CDR1 SGHRS, CDR2 YFSETQ. The CDR3 has 15 amino acids. Unmatched junction bases numbered 4, after V lost 1 base and J lost 4 bases. The CDR3 DNA reads TGCGCCAGCAGCTTGCTAGCGGGGGAGTTAGAGACCCAGTACTTC. Translated, it gives CASSLLAGELETQYF.